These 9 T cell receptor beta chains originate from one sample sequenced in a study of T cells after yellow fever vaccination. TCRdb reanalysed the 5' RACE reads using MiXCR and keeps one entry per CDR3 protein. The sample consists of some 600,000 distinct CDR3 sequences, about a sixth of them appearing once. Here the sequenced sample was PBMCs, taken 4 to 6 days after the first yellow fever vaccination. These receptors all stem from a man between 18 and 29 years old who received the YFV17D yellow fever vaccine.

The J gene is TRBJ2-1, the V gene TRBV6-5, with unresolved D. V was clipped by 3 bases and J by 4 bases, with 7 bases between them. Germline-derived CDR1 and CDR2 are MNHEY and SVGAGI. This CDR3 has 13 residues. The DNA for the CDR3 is TGTGCCAGCAGTTATGTGGTTTACAATGAGCAGTTCTTC. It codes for CASSYVVYNEQFF.

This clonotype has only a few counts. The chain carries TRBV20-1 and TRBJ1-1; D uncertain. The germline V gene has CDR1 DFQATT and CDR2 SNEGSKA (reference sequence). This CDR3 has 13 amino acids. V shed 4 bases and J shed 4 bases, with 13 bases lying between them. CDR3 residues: CSANSVTSTEAFF. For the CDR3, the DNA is TGCAGTGCTAACTCAGTGACGTCCACTGAAGCTTTCTTT.

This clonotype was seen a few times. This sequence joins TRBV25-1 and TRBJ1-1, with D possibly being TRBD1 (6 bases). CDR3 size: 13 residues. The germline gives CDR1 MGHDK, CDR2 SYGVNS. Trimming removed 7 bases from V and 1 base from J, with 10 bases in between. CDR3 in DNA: TGTGCCAGCAAGGACAGTAAGAACACTGAAGCTTTCTTT. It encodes CASKDSKNTEAFF.

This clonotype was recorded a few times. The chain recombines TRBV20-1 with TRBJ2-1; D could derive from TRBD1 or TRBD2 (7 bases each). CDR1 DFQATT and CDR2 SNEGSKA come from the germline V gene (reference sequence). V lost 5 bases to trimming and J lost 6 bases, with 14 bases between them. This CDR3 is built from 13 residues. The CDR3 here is CSAPRRGGNEQFF. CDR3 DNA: TGCAGTGCTCCTCGCAGGGGGGGCAATGAGCAGTTCTTC.

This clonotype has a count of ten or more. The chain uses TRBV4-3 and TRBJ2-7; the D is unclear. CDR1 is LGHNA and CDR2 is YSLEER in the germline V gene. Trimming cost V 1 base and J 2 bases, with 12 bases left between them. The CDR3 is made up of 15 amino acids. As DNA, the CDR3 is TGCGCCAGCAGCCAAGGCCGGGTAGGGCCCTACGAGCAGTACTTC. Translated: CASSQGRVGPYEQYF.

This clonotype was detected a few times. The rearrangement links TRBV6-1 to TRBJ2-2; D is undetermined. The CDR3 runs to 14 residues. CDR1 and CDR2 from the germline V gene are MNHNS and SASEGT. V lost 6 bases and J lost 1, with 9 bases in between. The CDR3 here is CASRVQVNTGELFF. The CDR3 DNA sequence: TGTGCCAGCAGAGTCCAGGTGAACACCGGGGAGCTGTTTTTT.

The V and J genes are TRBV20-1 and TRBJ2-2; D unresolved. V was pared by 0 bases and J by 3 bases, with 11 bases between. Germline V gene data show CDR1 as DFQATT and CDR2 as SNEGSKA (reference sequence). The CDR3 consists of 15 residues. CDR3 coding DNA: TGCAGTGCTAGAGATCACGGCGAATACACCGGGGAGCTGTTTTTT. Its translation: CSARDHGEYTGELFF.

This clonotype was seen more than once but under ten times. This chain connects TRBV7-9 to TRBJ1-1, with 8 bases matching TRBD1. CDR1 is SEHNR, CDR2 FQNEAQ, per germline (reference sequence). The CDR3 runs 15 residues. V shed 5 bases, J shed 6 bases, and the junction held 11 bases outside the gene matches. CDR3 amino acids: CASSPPDRESPEAFF. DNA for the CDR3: TGTGCCAGCAGCCCACCGGACAGGGAGAGCCCTGAAGCTTTCTTT.

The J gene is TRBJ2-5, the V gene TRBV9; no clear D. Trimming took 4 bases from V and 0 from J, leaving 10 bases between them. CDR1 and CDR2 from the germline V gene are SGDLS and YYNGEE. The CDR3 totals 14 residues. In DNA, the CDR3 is TGTGCCAGCAGCACCCGTTCGAACCAAGAGACCCAGTACTTC. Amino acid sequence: CASSTRSNQETQYF. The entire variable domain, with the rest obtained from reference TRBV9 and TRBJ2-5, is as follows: DSGVTQTPKHLITATGQRVTLRCSPRSGDLSVYWYQQSLDQGLQFLIQYYNGEERAKGNILERFSAQQFPDLHSELNLSSLELGDSALYFCASSTRSNQETQYFGPGTRLLVL.